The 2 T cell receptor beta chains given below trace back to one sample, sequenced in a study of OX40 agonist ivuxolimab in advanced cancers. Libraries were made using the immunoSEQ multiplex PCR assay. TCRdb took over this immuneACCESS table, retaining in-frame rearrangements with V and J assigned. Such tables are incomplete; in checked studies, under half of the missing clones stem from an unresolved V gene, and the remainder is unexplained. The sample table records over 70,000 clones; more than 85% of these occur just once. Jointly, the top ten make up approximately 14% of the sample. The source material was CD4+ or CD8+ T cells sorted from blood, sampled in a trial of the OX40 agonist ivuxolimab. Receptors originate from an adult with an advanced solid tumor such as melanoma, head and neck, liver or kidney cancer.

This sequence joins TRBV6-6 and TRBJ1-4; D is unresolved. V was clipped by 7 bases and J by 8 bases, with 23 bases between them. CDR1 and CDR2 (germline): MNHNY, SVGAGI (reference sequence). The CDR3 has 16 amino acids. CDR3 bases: TGTGCCAGCACCGTATCCTTGGGCAGTTCTTCAGAAAAACTGTTTTTT. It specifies CASTVSLGSSSEKLFF.

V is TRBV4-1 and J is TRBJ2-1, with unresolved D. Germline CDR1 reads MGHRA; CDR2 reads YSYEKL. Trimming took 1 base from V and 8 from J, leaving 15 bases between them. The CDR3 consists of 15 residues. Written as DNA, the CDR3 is TGCGCCAGCAGCCAAGGGTGGACCACGGGCGATGAGCAGTTCTTC. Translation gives CASSQGWTTGDEQFF.